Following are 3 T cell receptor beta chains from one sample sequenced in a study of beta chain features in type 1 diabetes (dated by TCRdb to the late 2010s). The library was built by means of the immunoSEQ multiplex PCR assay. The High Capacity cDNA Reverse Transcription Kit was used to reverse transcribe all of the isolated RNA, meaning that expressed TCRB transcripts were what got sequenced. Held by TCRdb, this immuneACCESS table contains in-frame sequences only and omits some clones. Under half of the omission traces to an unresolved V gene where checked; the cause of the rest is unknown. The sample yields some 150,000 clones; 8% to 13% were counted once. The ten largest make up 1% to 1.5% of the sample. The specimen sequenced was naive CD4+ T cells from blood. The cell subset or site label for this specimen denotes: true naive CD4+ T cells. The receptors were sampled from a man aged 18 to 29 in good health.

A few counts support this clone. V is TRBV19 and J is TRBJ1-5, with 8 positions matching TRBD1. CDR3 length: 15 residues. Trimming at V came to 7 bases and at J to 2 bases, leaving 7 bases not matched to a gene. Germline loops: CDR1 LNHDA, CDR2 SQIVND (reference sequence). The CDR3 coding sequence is TGTGCCAGTACCAGACAGGGGACGGGCAATCAGCCCCAGCATTTT. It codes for CASTRQGTGNQPQHF.

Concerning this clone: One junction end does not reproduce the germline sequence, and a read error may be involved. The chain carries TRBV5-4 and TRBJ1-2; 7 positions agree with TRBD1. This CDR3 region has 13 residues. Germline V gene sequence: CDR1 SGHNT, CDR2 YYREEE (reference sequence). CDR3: CASSRRTGYGYTF. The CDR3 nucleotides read TGCGCCAGCAGCCGCCGGACAGGCTATGGCTACACCTTC.

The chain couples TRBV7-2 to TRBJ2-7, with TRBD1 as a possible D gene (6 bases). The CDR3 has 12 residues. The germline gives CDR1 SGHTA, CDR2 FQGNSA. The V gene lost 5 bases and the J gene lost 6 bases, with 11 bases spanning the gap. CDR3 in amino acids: CASSPDRFEQYF. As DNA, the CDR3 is TGTGCCAGCAGCCCAGACAGGTTCGAGCAGTACTTC.